These 32 T cell receptor beta chains share one sample of origin, sequenced in a study of CD4+ T cells in melanoma. TCRdb keeps only in-frame clones here, not all; method: immunoSEQ multiplex PCR. The table records roughly 12,000 clones, less than 70% of them present only once. Sequenced: cells from a culture (not recorded whether cultured in vitro). These receptors originate from a human donor with melanoma.

The chain has TRBV30 and TRBJ1-5, with D hard to call. Trimming cost V 1 base and J 3 bases, with 16 bases left between them. Germline lookup yields CDR1 GTSNPN and CDR2 SVGIG (reference sequence). The CDR3 has 16 residues. CDR3 DNA sequence: TGTGCCTGGAGTGGGAGGACCGGGGATTTCAATCAGCCCCAGCATTTT. It encodes CAWSGRTGDFNQPQHF.

The chain is built from TRBV6-5 and TRBJ2-5; perhaps D is TRBD1 or TRBD2 (6 bases each). Germline V gene lookup returns CDR1 MNHEY and CDR2 SVGAGI. CDR3 length: 15 amino acids. The ends were cut back, 5 bases at V and 5 bases at J, with 18 bases in the middle. The CDR3 is CASSPGVGGRETQYF. The CDR3 nucleotides are TGTGCCAGCAGTCCTGGTGTTGGGGGGCGGGAGACCCAGTACTTC.

V and J are TRBV6-6 and TRBJ1-2; D is possibly TRBD1 (5 bases). The CDR3 has 14 amino acids. Trimming left V 2 bases short and J 8 bases short, with 15 bases between. The germline V gene has CDR1 MNHNY and CDR2 SVGAGI (reference sequence). The CDR3 sequence: CASSYAQAQGGYTF. The DNA for the CDR3 is TGTGCCAGCAGTTACGCACAGGCCCAAGGGGGCTACACCTTC.

This clone was recorded a few times. The chain joins TRBV5-4 to TRBJ2-7; 15 bases align to TRBD2. Germline loops: CDR1 SGHNT, CDR2 YYREEE (reference sequence). V shed 4 bases, J shed 0 bases, and the junction held 8 bases outside the gene matches. The CDR3 is made up of 18 amino acids. CDR3 amino acids: CASSLGTSGGRTSYEQYF. The CDR3 nucleotides are TGTGCCAGCAGCCTAGGGACTAGCGGGGGGCGTACCTCCTACGAGCAGTACTTC.

The rearrangement links TRBV5-1 to TRBJ2-5, with 8 bases lining up with TRBD2. The CDR3 runs to 13 residues. Trimming cost V 2 bases and J 4 bases; bases outside gene matches: 1. Germline CDR1 is SGHRS and CDR2 is YFSETQ. The CDR3 DNA reads TGCGCCAGCAGCTTAAGCGGGGGAGAGACCCAGTACTTC. This codes for CASSLSGGETQYF.

The chain's CDR3 is CAWRGTSSTDTQYF. The CDR3, as DNA: TGTGCCTGGAGAGGGACTAGCTCCACAGATACGCAGTATTTT. V and J are TRBV30 and TRBJ2-3, with 9 bases identical to TRBD2. This CDR3 contains 14 residues. The trim removed 3 bases at V and 2 bases at J, leaving 3 bases unmatched. The germline V gene encodes CDR1 GTSNPN and CDR2 SVGIG (reference sequence).

The chain carries TRBV27 and TRBJ1-1, with 7 nucleotides matching TRBD1. CDR3 length: 14 residues. Germline CDR1 reads MNHEY; CDR2 reads SMNVEV (reference sequence). Trimming removed 1 base from V and 8 bases from J; junction bases left unmatched: 7. In DNA, the CDR3 is TGTGCCAGCAGTTTATACAGGGGATTAGAAGAAGCTTTCTTT. It yields the protein CASSLYRGLEEAFF.

The chain uses TRBV10-1 and TRBJ2-7; D remains ambiguous. In germline, CDR1 is WNHNN, CDR2 SYGVQD (reference sequence). Trimming pared 6 bases from V and 7 bases from J, leaving 10 bases between. The CDR3 runs 11 residues. CDR3 nucleotide sequence: TGCGCCAGCAGACCTCTAGGTGAGCAGTACTTC. It translates to CASRPLGEQYF.

The rearrangement links TRBV7-2 to TRBJ2-7; D not certain. V gave up 2 bases and J gave up 4 bases, with 12 bases separating them. Germline V gene sequence: CDR1 SGHTA, CDR2 FQGNSA. This CDR3 has 14 residues. The CDR3 region has the DNA TGTGCCAGCAGCTTAACCCCGCTTTCTTACGAGCAGTACTTC. Protein: CASSLTPLSYEQYF.

The CDR3 protein is CASSTRRMNTGELFF. CDR3 sequence (DNA): TGCGCCAGCAGCACCCGAAGAATGAACACCGGGGAGCTGTTTTTT. The chain employs TRBV4-1 and TRBJ2-2; unclear D gene. The CDR3 totals 15 residues. V gave up 5 bases and J gave up 1 base, with 11 bases separating them. The V gene's germline CDR1 is MGHRA and CDR2 YSYEKL.

The chain couples TRBV4-2 to TRBJ1-1; 7 bases match TRBD1. Germline V gives CDR1 LGHNA, CDR2 YNFKEQ. V gave up 0 bases and J gave up 7 bases; unmatched junction bases: 11. The CDR3 covers 16 residues. DNA of the CDR3: TGTGCCAGCAGCCAAGAGACGCAGGGGGGAACGGATGAAGCTTTCTTT. This sequence encodes CASSQETQGGTDEAFF.

This chain links TRBV6-6 with TRBJ1-1; the D is unclear. Deletions cut 8 bases from V and 1 base from J, with 11 bases between. CDR1 is MNHNY, CDR2 SVGAGI, per germline (reference sequence). CDR3 length: 13 amino acids. The CDR3 DNA follows: TGTGCCAGCCGGTGGATTTCGAACACTGAAGCTTTCTTT. This codes for CASRWISNTEAFF.

This rearrangement joins TRBV4-1 to TRBJ1-1; D remains ambiguous. Trimming stripped 6 bases from V and 1 base from J, with 18 bases between. This CDR3 comprises 16 residues. Germline CDR1 reads MGHRA; CDR2 reads YSYEKL. For the CDR3, the DNA is TGCGCCAGCAGTGGGGTGGGCTTCATAAAGAACACTGAAGCTTTCTTT. Encoded protein: CASSGVGFIKNTEAFF.

This sequence joins TRBV5-1 and TRBJ2-3, with TRBD2 as a possible D gene (6 bases). CDR1 SGHRS and CDR2 YFSETQ come from the germline V gene. The CDR3 totals 17 residues. V lost 1 base, J lost 0 bases, and 15 bases lay in between. The CDR3 sequence: CASSLRGRGISTDTQYF. CDR3 DNA sequence: TGCGCCAGCAGCTTGCGTGGGCGGGGAATCAGCACAGATACGCAGTATTTT.

This rearrangement joins TRBV27 to TRBJ2-3, with TRBD2 identical over 10 bases. CDR1 is MNHEY and CDR2 is SMNVEV in the germline V gene (reference sequence). Trimming took 3 bases from V and 0 from J; bases not matched to a gene: 18. This CDR3 comprises 21 residues. The CDR3 DNA reads TGTGCCAGCAGTTTCGCTAGCGGGGGCGGGATACGCAATCAGAGCACAGATACGCAGTATTTT. Translation: CASSFASGGGIRNQSTDTQYF.

This clone has more than one count but fewer than ten. This chain links TRBV6-5 with TRBJ2-7, with 8 positions matching TRBD2. Trimming cost V 0 bases and J 4 bases; bases outside gene matches: 5. CDR3 length: 15 residues. Germline V gene sequence: CDR1 MNHEY, CDR2 SVGAGI. CDR3 bases: TGTGCCAGCAGTTACTCCCAGCGGGGGAGTTACGAGCAGTACTTC. This encodes CASSYSQRGSYEQYF.

The chain uses TRBV10-3 and TRBJ2-7; maybe TRBD2 (5 bases). The V gene lost 0 bases and the J gene lost 3 bases, with 15 bases spanning the gap. CDR3 size: 16 residues. Germline V gives CDR1 ENHRY, CDR2 SYGVKD. The CDR3 DNA reads TGTGCCATCAGTGAGTCTTACGGAGGTTTCGGCTACGAGCAGTACTTC. Its protein is CAISESYGGFGYEQYF.

DNA for the CDR3: TGTGCCAGCAGTAGGTCGAGGGATTATTCACCCCTCCACTTT. It specifies CASSRSRDYSPLHF. The chain employs TRBV6-1 and TRBJ1-6, with no clear D. V lost 5 bases and J lost 8, with 13 bases in between. CDR3 length: 14 amino acids. Germline loops: CDR1 MNHNS, CDR2 SASEGT.

J is TRBJ2-2 and V is TRBV11-2; 12 nucleotides agree with TRBD2. This CDR3 has 17 residues. In germline, CDR1 is SGHAT, CDR2 FQNNGV. The J segment lost 4 bases and the V segment lost 5 bases, leaving 8 bases of the junction unmatched. CDR3 residues: CASSPRLAGAFTGELFF. The CDR3 region has the DNA TGTGCCAGCAGCCCCCGACTAGCGGGGGCCTTCACCGGGGAGCTGTTTTTT.

The rearrangement joins TRBV6-1 to TRBJ2-2; the match to TRBD1 covers 8 bases. The germline gives CDR1 MNHNS, CDR2 SASEGT. The CDR3 extends over 14 amino acids. The ends lost 4 bases at V and 4 bases at J; junction bases unmatched: 2. The CDR3 sequence: CASSAGGVTGELFF. As DNA, the CDR3 is TGTGCCAGCAGTGCAGGGGGCGTCACCGGGGAGCTGTTTTTT.

This clone has just a few counts. This chain uses TRBV2 with TRBJ2-7, with D tentatively TRBD2 (6 bases). V lost 8 bases to trimming and J lost 4 bases, with 15 bases between them. The CDR3 contains 13 residues. Germline V CDR1 and CDR2: SNHLY, FYNNEI. The CDR3 DNA reads as TGTGCCAGCCGAAGGACTACCTCGTACGAGCAGTACTTC. This sequence encodes CASRRTTSYEQYF.

This clone was picked up a small number of times. The genes are TRBV2 and TRBJ1-2; 10 positions match TRBD1. V lost 4 bases, J lost 4 bases, and 3 bases stayed unmatched. Germline assignment: CDR1 SNHLY and CDR2 FYNNEI. The CDR3 length is 14 residues. The CDR3 is CASSGTGGLYGYTF. The CDR3 region has the DNA TGTGCCAGCAGTGGGACAGGGGGTCTCTATGGCTACACCTTC.

V gene TRBV6-6 combines with J gene TRBJ1-2; possible D gene TRBD1, 6 bases. This CDR3 has 11 residues. V shed 10 bases and J shed 8 bases, with 14 bases lying between them. Germline CDR1 MNHNY, CDR2 SVGAGI (reference sequence). The CDR3 here is CATKGDRGYTF. CDR3 sequence (DNA): TGTGCCACCAAGGGGGATCGAGGCTACACCTTC.

The chain carries TRBV12-5 and TRBJ2-3, with a weak D call TRBD2 (6 bases). CDR1 and CDR2 from the germline V gene are LGHNT and FRNRAP. V was cut by 8 bases and J by 4 bases, with 13 bases left in between. This CDR3 contains 13 residues. CDR3 region: CASTSSGADTQYF. CDR3 coding DNA: TGTGCTAGTACATCTTCGGGGGCAGATACGCAGTATTTT.

This clone has more than one count but fewer than ten. In DNA, the CDR3 is TGTGCCTGGAGGGACAGGGCGGCCTCCCTCTATGGCTACACCTTC. It is translated as CAWRDRAASLYGYTF. This chain uses TRBV30 with TRBJ1-2; 8 nucleotides match TRBD1. The CDR3 extends over 15 amino acids. Germline V CDR1 and CDR2: GTSNPN, SVGIG (reference sequence). J was trimmed by 4 bases and V by 3 bases; bases with no gene match: 10.

This sequence joins TRBV11-3 and TRBJ1-5; D may be TRBD1 (5 bases). The CDR3 has 16 amino acids. V dropped 3 bases and J dropped 0 bases, with 12 bases sitting between them. Germline values: CDR1 SGHNT, CDR2 YENEEA. In nucleotides, the CDR3 is TGTGCCAGCAGCTTGGCCCAGGGATATAGCAATCAGCCCCAGCATTTT. Translation: CASSLAQGYSNQPQHF.

The sample holds a few counts of this clone. The chain links TRBV19 to TRBJ1-6, with a weak D call TRBD1 (6 bases). Germline CDR1 reads LNHDA; CDR2 reads SQIVND (reference sequence). The CDR3 is 13 amino acids. V lost 3 bases to trimming and J lost 11 bases, with 11 bases between them. As DNA, the CDR3 is TGTGCCAGTAGTATTTGGGCAGGGGCACCCCTCCACTTT. This gives the protein CASSIWAGAPLHF. The full variable domain, rest sourced from reference TRBV19 and TRBJ1-6, is DGGITQSPKYLFRKEGQNVTLSCEQNLNHDAMYWYRQDPGQGLRLIYYSQIVNDFQKGDIAEGYSVSREKKESFPLTVTSAQKNPTAFYLCASSIWAGAPLHFGNGTRLTVT.

The CDR3 DNA sequence: TGCGCCAGCAGCCAAGGCGGCTTCCTAGCGGGGGATAGCTCCTACAATGAGCAGTTCTTC. Translating gives CASSQGGFLAGDSSYNEQFF. The V gene is TRBV4-1, the J gene TRBJ2-1; TRBD2 agrees at 10 bases. The CDR3 runs to 20 residues. The J segment lost 0 bases and the V segment lost 1 base, leaving 12 bases of the junction unmatched. Germline V gives CDR1 MGHRA, CDR2 YSYEKL.

This chain connects TRBV5-5 to TRBJ1-2, with 9 bases that match TRBD1. CDR3 length equals 14 residues. Germline V CDR1 and CDR2: SGHKS, YYEKEE (reference sequence). The J segment lost 7 bases and the V segment lost 0 bases, leaving 4 bases of the junction unmatched. The CDR3 sequence: CASSLEQGAPGYTF. CDR3 nucleotide sequence: TGTGCCAGCAGCTTGGAACAGGGGGCTCCTGGCTACACCTTC.

As regards this clone: One junction end does not reproduce the germline sequence, and a read error may be involved. The rearrangement joins TRBV5-1 to TRBJ2-7; TRBD2 matches at 11 bases. CDR3 length equals 15 residues. In germline, CDR1 is SGHRS, CDR2 YFSETQ. The CDR3 region is CTSSVTSGVSYEQYF. The CDR3 DNA follows: TGCACCAGCAGCGTGACTAGCGGGGTTAGTTACGAGCAGTACTTC. Full variable domain (remainder filled in from reference TRBV5-1 and TRBJ2-7): KAGVTQTPRYLIKTRGQQVTLSCSPISGHRSVSWYQQTPGQGLQFLFEYFSETQRNKGNFPGRFSGRQFSNSRSEMNVSTLELGDSALYLCTSSVTSGVSYEQYFGPGTRLTVT.

The rearrangement joins TRBV2 to TRBJ2-3; 8 bases line up with TRBD2. The CDR3 extends over 16 amino acids. Unmatched junction bases numbered 9, after V lost 6 bases and J lost 1 base. Germline CDR1 reads SNHLY; CDR2 reads FYNNEI. This CDR3 is CASSRWGRGGTDTQYF. Written as DNA, the CDR3 is TGTGCCAGCAGCCGCTGGGGGCGGGGGGGCACAGATACGCAGTATTTT.

The V call is TRBV19, the J call TRBJ1-3, with 9 bases aligning to TRBD1. The CDR3 has 17 amino acids. V lost 7 bases, J lost 0 bases, and 10 bases stayed unmatched. Per germline, CDR1 LNHDA and CDR2 SQIVND (reference sequence). DNA of the CDR3: TGTGCCAGTACAAGGACAGGGGTGTTTAACTCTGGAAACACCATATATTTT. This encodes CASTRTGVFNSGNTIYF.